This T cell receptor beta chain was retrieved from a study of blood T cell repertoires in COVID-19. Clones were sequenced by immunoSEQ multiplex PCR, and TCRdb holds only the in-frame ones, with some missing. The sample includes approximately 110,000 clones, around four fifths of them seen just once. This clonotype was sampled from a woman between 65 and 79 years old with acute or convalescent COVID-19. The sequencing sample was made of peripheral blood.

The CDR3 here is CATSDLIASGGANEQFF. The CDR3, as DNA: TGTGCCACCAGTGATTTAATCGCTAGCGGGGGGGCAAATGAGCAGTTCTTC. This rearrangement joins TRBV24-1 to TRBJ2-1, with TRBD2 matching over 12 bases. The trim removed 1 base at V and 7 bases at J, leaving 7 bases unmatched. The CDR3 extends over 17 amino acids. Germline CDR1 and CDR2: KGHDR and SFDVKD.